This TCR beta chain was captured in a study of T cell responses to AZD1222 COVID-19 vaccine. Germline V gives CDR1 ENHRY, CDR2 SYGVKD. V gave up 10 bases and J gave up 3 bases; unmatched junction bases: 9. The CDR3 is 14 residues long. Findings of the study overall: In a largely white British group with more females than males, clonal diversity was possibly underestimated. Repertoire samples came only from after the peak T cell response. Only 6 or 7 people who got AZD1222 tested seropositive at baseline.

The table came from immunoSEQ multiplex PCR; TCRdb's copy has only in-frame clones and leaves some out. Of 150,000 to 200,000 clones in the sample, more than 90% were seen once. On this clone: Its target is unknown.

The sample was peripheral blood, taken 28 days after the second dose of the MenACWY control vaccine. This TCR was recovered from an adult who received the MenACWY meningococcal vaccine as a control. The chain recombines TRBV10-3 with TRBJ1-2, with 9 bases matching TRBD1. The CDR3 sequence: CATPGQGSDYGYTF. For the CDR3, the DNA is TGTGCCACCCCCGGACAGGGGAGTGACTATGGCTACACCTTC.